The T cell receptor (beta chain) under discussion was sequenced for a study of T cells in Graves' hyperthyroidism and ophthalmopathy. Template material for amplifying TCR beta CDR3 regions consisted of RNA transcripts. The TCR CDR3 first-round RT-PCR relied on the HTBI primer set. TCRdb reprocessed the multiplex PCR reads with MiXCR, giving one entry per CDR3 protein. The table lists hundreds of thousands of distinct CDR3 sequences, 14% to 15% of them singletons. This clonotype has a count of ten or more. The V and J ends lost 7 bases and 0 bases respectively, with 12 bases between them. Looked up from germline, CDR1 is SNHLY and CDR2 is FYNNEI. The CDR3 runs to 15 residues.

This rearrangement joins TRBV2 to TRBJ1-4; D remains ambiguous. The sequencing sample was made of blood. This sequence originates from a man between 18 and 35 years old with Graves' ophthalmopathy. The DNA for the CDR3 is TGTGCCAGCATGGTCGGCCGTACAACTAATGAAAAACTGTTTTTT. Its translation is CASMVGRTTNEKLFF.